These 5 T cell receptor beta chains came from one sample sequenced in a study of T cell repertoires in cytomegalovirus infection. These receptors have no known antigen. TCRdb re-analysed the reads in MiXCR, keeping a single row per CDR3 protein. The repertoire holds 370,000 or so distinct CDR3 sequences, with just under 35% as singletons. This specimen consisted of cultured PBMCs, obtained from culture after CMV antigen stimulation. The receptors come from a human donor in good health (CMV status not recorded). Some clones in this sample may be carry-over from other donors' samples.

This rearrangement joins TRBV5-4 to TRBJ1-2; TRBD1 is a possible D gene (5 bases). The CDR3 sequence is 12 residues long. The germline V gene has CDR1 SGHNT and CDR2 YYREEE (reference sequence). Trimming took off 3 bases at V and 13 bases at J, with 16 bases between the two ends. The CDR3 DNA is TGTGCCAGCAGCTCGGACATTTATATGTTCACCTTC. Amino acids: CASSSDIYMFTF.

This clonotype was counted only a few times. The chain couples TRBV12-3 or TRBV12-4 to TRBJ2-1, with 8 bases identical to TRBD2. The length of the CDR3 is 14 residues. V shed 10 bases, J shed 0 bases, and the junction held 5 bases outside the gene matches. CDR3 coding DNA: TGTGCCATTTCCGGGACTAGCTCCTACAATGAGCAGTTCTTC. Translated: CAISGTSSYNEQFF.

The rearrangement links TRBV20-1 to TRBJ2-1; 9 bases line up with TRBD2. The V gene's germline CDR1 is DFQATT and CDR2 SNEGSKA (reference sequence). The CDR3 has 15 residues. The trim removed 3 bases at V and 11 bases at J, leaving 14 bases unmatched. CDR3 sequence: CSARFFSGRFGQQFF. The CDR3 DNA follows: TGCAGTGCTAGGTTCTTTAGCGGGAGATTCGGTCAGCAGTTCTTC.

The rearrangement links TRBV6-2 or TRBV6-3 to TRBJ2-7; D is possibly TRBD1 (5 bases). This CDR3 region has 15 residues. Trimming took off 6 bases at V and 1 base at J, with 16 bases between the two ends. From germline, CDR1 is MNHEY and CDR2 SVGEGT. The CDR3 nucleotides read TGTGCCAGCAGCTCTTCAGGGTTTTGGTCCTACGAGCAGTACGTC. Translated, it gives CASSSSGFWSYEQYV.

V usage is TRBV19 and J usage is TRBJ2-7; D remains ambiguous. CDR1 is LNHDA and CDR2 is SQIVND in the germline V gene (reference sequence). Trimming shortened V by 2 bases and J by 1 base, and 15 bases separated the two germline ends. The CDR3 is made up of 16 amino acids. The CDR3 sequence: CASSINGFVCSYEQYV. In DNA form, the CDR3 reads TGTGCCAGTAGTATAAATGGTTTCGTGTGTTCCTACGAGCAGTACGTC.